The source of this TCR beta chain is a study of T cell repertoires in cytomegalovirus infection. About the research overall: The authors used CMV epitopes that were HLA-C-restricted (recently identified) and HLA-B-restricted (well studied). Through public TCR beta signatures, both CMV infection and matching HLA type were indicated.

To note about this clonotype: Its matching antigen is unknown.

Looked up from germline, CDR1 is MNHEY and CDR2 is SMNVEV (reference sequence). Trimming removed 5 bases from V and 3 bases from J, with 9 bases in between. This CDR3 contains 13 residues. One entry per CDR3 protein results from TCRdb running MiXCR on the reads. The sample yields hundreds of thousands of distinct CDR3 sequences, around 30% seen once. Findings of the study overall: There were carriers of CMV plus the relevant HLA, and cumulative public TCR beta family frequency identified them. Dominating the ex vivo response were TCR beta clonotypes that were CMV-specific and HLA-C-restricted.

The origin of this receptor is a human donor in good health (CMV status not recorded). Some clones in this sample may be carry-over from other donors' samples. The starting material was cultured PBMCs, obtained from culture after CMV antigen stimulation. The V gene is TRBV27, the J gene TRBJ2-3; D not resolved. CDR3 bases: TGTGCCAGCAGTAGGAGTATTACAGATACGCAGTATTTT. This gives the protein CASSRSITDTQYF.